One sample yielded the 5 T cell receptor beta chains listed below, sequenced in a study of OX40 agonist ivuxolimab in advanced cancers. Receptors were amplified or captured by the immunoSEQ multiplex PCR assay. Entries here come from immuneACCESS through TCRdb and include only in-frame sequences with V and J called. Some clones fail to appear in such tables; in the studies checked, an unresolved V gene covers under half of the shortfall, and the cause of the remainder is unknown. Within this sample are some 80,000 clones, with 94% of them counted one time only. Clones ranked in the top ten supply 20% of the sample. The source was CD4+ or CD8+ T cells sorted from blood, collected in a trial of the OX40 agonist ivuxolimab. The receptors come from an adult with an advanced solid tumor such as melanoma, head and neck, liver or kidney cancer.

This sequence joins TRBV9 and TRBJ1-3; D call uncertain. The CDR3 consists of 12 residues. The germline gives CDR1 SGDLS, CDR2 YYNGEE. Trimming shortened V by 4 bases and J by 3 bases, and 5 bases separated the two germline ends. The CDR3 protein is CASSILGNTIYF. The CDR3 DNA is TGTGCCAGCAGCATCCTTGGAAACACCATATATTTT.

CDR3 sequence reads: CASSIDGRGYEQYF. CDR3 DNA: TGTGCCAGTAGTATAGACGGCAGGGGGTACGAGCAGTACTTC. The rearrangement joins TRBV19 to TRBJ2-7, with 7 bases lining up with TRBD1. V was clipped by 0 bases and J by 4 bases; unmatched bases: 3. CDR1 and CDR2 from the germline V gene are LNHDA and SQIVND (reference sequence). The CDR3 has 14 residues.

This clone showed up just a few times. The J gene is TRBJ1-1, the V gene TRBV2; D call uncertain. V lost 3 bases and J lost 0, with 14 bases in between. The CDR3 totals 16 residues. Germline CDR1 and CDR2: SNHLY and FYNNEI. The CDR3 is CASSEYATALNTEAFF. The CDR3 DNA reads TGTGCCAGCAGTGAGTATGCCACGGCCCTGAACACTGAAGCTTTCTTT.

V usage is TRBV4-3 and J usage is TRBJ2-2; the D is unclear. Trimming shortened V by 0 bases and J by 5 bases, and 4 bases separated the two germline ends. This CDR3 is 13 amino acids long. CDR1 LGHNA and CDR2 YSLEER come from the germline V gene. As DNA, the CDR3 is TGCGCCAGCAGCCAAGAGCGAACCGGGGAGCTGTTTTTT. Protein sequence: CASSQERTGELFF.

J is TRBJ2-1 and V is TRBV4-1, with 11 nucleotides matching TRBD1. This CDR3 contains 15 residues. Trimming took 4 bases from V and 7 from J; bases not matched to a gene: 6. Germline CDR1 is MGHRA and CDR2 is YSYEKL. The CDR3 DNA reads TGCGCCAGCAGCCCATTGGGGACAGGGGGGAATGAGCAGTTCTTC. This translates into CASSPLGTGGNEQFF.